This T cell receptor beta chain emerged from a study of cytomegalovirus exposure and HLA in healthy donors. Whole-study results and caveats: Among CMV-associated TCR beta chains, most appeared HLA-restricted in a later analysis.

60 Vbeta and 13 Jbeta primers were used in PCR. Profiled with immunoSEQ multiplex PCR; TCRdb holds only in-frame clones, not every one. Among about 140,000 clones listed, around 82% were seen once. For this clone: Its antigen is unidentified.

Deletions cut 0 bases from V and 10 bases from J, with 14 bases between. This CDR3 comprises 14 residues. Per the germline V gene, CDR1 is SGHRS and CDR2 is YFSETQ. Sequenced: PBMCs. This clonotype was obtained from a man aged 50-59 years in good health and CMV-seronegative. The V call is TRBV5-1, the J call TRBJ1-5; D is uncertain. The DNA of the CDR3 is TGCGCCAGCAGCTTGGGTGGGCTCGGTGATCCCCAGCATTTT. As protein: CASSLGGLGDPQHF.